A single sample gave rise to the 28 T cell receptor beta chains below, sequenced in a study of radiation and T cells in renal cell carcinoma. Generated by immunoSEQ multiplex PCR, the TCRdb table keeps only in-frame clones and is missing some. Of under 200,000 clones detected, 88% appear once; the ten largest clones hold roughly 12%. As for time point: blood 4 weeks post-SBRT, at nephrectomy. Treatment here: 15 Gy SBRT to primary tumor, nephrectomy 4 weeks later. Material: blood, obtained from a patient whose treatment included radiotherapy and nephrectomy. The receptors here all came from a woman in her forties or fifties with renal cell carcinoma.

The genes are TRBV6-6 and TRBJ2-1; D might be TRBD1 (6 bases). The CDR3 extends over 14 amino acids. V was clipped by 5 bases and J by 7 bases, with 15 bases between them. Germline-derived CDR1 and CDR2 are MNHNY and SVGAGI (reference sequence). The CDR3 region has the DNA TGTGCCAGCAGTAGAACAGGGTCGATGAATGAGCAGTTCTTC. Translation: CASSRTGSMNEQFF.

J is TRBJ2-5 and V is TRBV18, with D tentatively TRBD2 (7 bases). The length of the CDR3 is 16 residues. V was pared by 3 bases and J by 5 bases, with 19 bases between. Germline V lookup: CDR1 KGHSH, CDR2 LQKENI. CDR3 in DNA: TGTGCCAGCTCACCGGTATTGGGCGGGGGCGCGGAGACCCAGTACTTC. Its translation is CASSPVLGGGAETQYF.

The chain uses TRBV6-5 and TRBJ2-1; D remains unclear. V was trimmed by 6 bases and J by 4 bases, leaving 4 bases between them. This CDR3 comprises 11 residues. The V gene's germline CDR1 is MNHEY and CDR2 SVGAGI. CDR3 coding DNA: TGTGCCAGCAGGGGATACAATGAGCAGTTCTTC. Encoded protein: CASRGYNEQFF.

The sample holds one count of this clone. This chain joins TRBV30 and TRBJ2-1, with D perhaps TRBD2 (5 bases). CDR3 length: 16 residues. The V end was cut by 1 base, the J end by 7 bases, with 20 bases between. The germline V gene has CDR1 GTSNPN and CDR2 SVGIG (reference sequence). DNA for the CDR3: TGTGCCTGGAGTGGGGGTATAGTACTAGTGATGAATGAGCAGTTCTTC. This encodes CAWSGGIVLVMNEQFF.

The rearrangement uses TRBV7-8 and TRBJ1-3; no clear D gene. The length of the CDR3 is 15 residues. Germline V gene lookup returns CDR1 SGHVS and CDR2 FQNEAQ. Trimming removed 1 base at V and 0 bases at J, with 7 bases between. CDR3 sequence (DNA): TGTGCCAGCAGCTTAGGTGGCAACTCTGGAAACACCATATATTTT. It codes for CASSLGGNSGNTIYF. The full variable domain, completed using reference TRBV7-8 and TRBJ1-3, is GAGVSQSPRYKVAKRGQDVALRCDPISGHVSLFWYQQALGQGPEFLTYFQNEAQLDKSGLPSDRFFAERPEGSVSTLKIQRTQQEDSAVYLCASSLGGNSGNTIYFGEGSWLTVV.

The V and J genes are TRBV18 and TRBJ2-1; TRBD2 matches 10 bases. The germline V gene has CDR1 KGHSH and CDR2 LQKENI. V lost 4 bases to trimming and J lost 6 bases; unmatched junction nucleotides: 6. The CDR3 totals 15 residues. The CDR3 sequence is CASSLSGGFSNEQFF. Here the CDR3 DNA reads TGTGCCAGCTCACTTAGCGGGGGGTTCAGCAATGAGCAGTTCTTC.

The rearrangement links TRBV7-8 to TRBJ1-1; tentative D call: TRBD1 (5 bases). The length of the CDR3 is 16 residues. Trimming took off 1 base at V and 2 bases at J, with 14 bases between the two ends. Looked up from germline, CDR1 is SGHVS and CDR2 is FQNEAQ. The CDR3 sequence: CASSLGSGLGNTEAFF. The CDR3 nucleotides read TGTGCCAGCAGCTTAGGCTCAGGGCTGGGAAACACTGAAGCTTTCTTT.

The chain recombines TRBV11-3 with TRBJ2-2; D might be TRBD2 (5 bases). The CDR3 runs to 14 residues. In germline, CDR1 is SGHNT, CDR2 YENEEA. Between the trimmed V and J ends, which lost 5 bases and 6 bases, there was a span of 13 bases. The CDR3 DNA reads TGTGCCAGCAGCCCATTACGGGAATCCGGGGAGCTGTTTTTT. The encoded protein is CASSPLRESGELFF. The whole variable domain, remainder taken from reference TRBV11-3 and TRBJ2-2, is EAGVVQSPRYKIIEKKQPVAFWCNPISGHNTLYWYLQNLGQGPELLIRYENEEAVDDSQLPKDRFSAERLKGVDSTLKIQPAELGDSAVYLCASSPLRESGELFFGEGSRLTVL.

J is TRBJ2-1 and V is TRBV7-2; D call uncertain. The CDR3 runs 15 residues. V was pared by 5 bases and J by 4 bases, with 15 bases between. Germline V gene data show CDR1 as SGHTA and CDR2 as FQGNSA. The CDR3 region is CASSPNGQLYNEQFF. CDR3 in DNA: TGTGCCAGCAGCCCCAACGGGCAGCTGTACAATGAGCAGTTCTTC.

The chain couples TRBV4-2 to TRBJ1-2; TRBD1 is a possible D gene (5 bases). With 3 bases removed from V and 7 bases from J, the gap between germline ends came to 12 bases. The CDR3 is made up of 13 amino acids. Germline CDR1 reads LGHNA; CDR2 reads YNFKEQ. The CDR3 region is CASSHRDGFGYTF. The CDR3 coding sequence is TGTGCCAGCAGCCACAGGGATGGATTTGGCTACACCTTC.

This chain connects TRBV11-2 to TRBJ1-6; unclear D gene. Trimming cost V 5 bases and J 0 bases, with 14 bases left between them. From germline, CDR1 is SGHAT and CDR2 FQNNGV. The CDR3 totals 17 residues. CDR3 coding DNA: TGTGCCAGCAGCCTCAGACTCGGGAGCTCCTATAATTCACCCCTCCACTTT. Translating it yields CASSLRLGSSYNSPLHF.

This chain connects TRBV19 to TRBJ2-3; TRBD2 is a possible D gene (5 bases). V lost 6 bases and J 2 bases, leaving 9 bases between the germline ends. The CDR3 is made up of 13 amino acids. Per the germline V gene, CDR1 is LNHDA and CDR2 is SQIVND (reference sequence). The CDR3 loop is CASSGELTDTQYF. CDR3 bases: TGTGCCAGTAGCGGGGAGCTCACAGATACGCAGTATTTT.

This clone was recorded only once. V and J are TRBV7-9 and TRBJ1-1; weak D call: TRBD1 (5 bases). The germline CDR1 and CDR2 sequences are SEHNR and FQNEAQ (reference sequence). This CDR3 region has 13 residues. Trimming took off 3 bases at V and 12 bases at J, with 17 bases between the two ends. The CDR3 region is CASSLPRGDDTFF. The CDR3 nucleotides are TGTGCCAGCAGCTTGCCGAGAGGGGACGATACTTTCTTT.

The gene calls are TRBV7-2 and TRBJ1-3; D is perhaps TRBD1 (5 bases). The V end lost 0 bases, the J end lost 4 bases, and 13 bases lay between the germline ends. Germline V gene sequence: CDR1 SGHTA, CDR2 FQGNSA. CDR3 length equals 16 residues. The CDR3 nucleotides read TGTGCCAGCAGCTTAGCACAGGCGTCTAGCGGAAACACCATATATTTT. It specifies CASSLAQASSGNTIYF.

This clone has a handful of counts. The V call is TRBV19, the J call TRBJ1-6; 8 bases match TRBD1. The CDR3 runs to 15 residues. The V segment lost 5 bases and the J segment 8 bases; nucleotides outside the gene matches: 8. Germline assignment: CDR1 LNHDA and CDR2 SQIVND (reference sequence). The CDR3 coding sequence is TGTGCCAGTAGTCCGCGACAGGGGAGGGATTCACCCCTCCACTTT. It yields the protein CASSPRQGRDSPLHF. Full variable domain (rest looked up from reference TRBV19 and TRBJ1-6): DGGITQSPKYLFRKEGQNVTLSCEQNLNHDAMYWYRQDPGQGLRLIYYSQIVNDFQKGDIAEGYSVSREKKESFPLTVTSAQKNPTAFYLCASSPRQGRDSPLHFGNGTRLTVT.

V and J are TRBV7-8 and TRBJ1-4; D remains unclear. The CDR3 covers 14 residues. The ends were cut back, 5 bases at V and 4 bases at J, with 11 bases in the middle. Germline CDR1 reads SGHVS; CDR2 reads FQNEAQ. The CDR3, as DNA: TGTGCCAGCAGCCTACGACGGTTTAATGAAAAACTGTTTTTT. It is translated as CASSLRRFNEKLFF.

This chain connects TRBV18 to TRBJ2-3; D uncertain. Germline V gene lookup returns CDR1 KGHSH and CDR2 LQKENI. The CDR3 is 11 residues long. The ends were cut back, 6 bases at V and 4 bases at J, with 5 bases in the middle. The CDR3 bases are TGTGCCAGCTCCCTTTCAGATACGCAGTATTTT. Translated, it gives CASSLSDTQYF. The variable domain in full, completed from reference TRBV18 and TRBJ2-3, reads NAGVMQNPRHLVRRRGQEARLRCSPMKGHSHVYWYRQLPEEGLKFMVYLQKENIIDESGMPKERFSAEFPKEGPSILRIQQVVRGDSAAYFCASSLSDTQYFGPGTRLTVL.

This rearrangement joins TRBV5-1 to TRBJ1-2, with D perhaps matching TRBD1 (5 bases). This CDR3 contains 14 residues. Germline V gene data show CDR1 as SGHRS and CDR2 as YFSETQ. V was cut by 4 bases and J by 6 bases, with 16 bases left in between. The CDR3 sequence is CASSRASGTDGYTF. In DNA form, the CDR3 reads TGCGCCAGCAGCCGAGCCTCCGGGACGGATGGCTACACCTTC.

The V and J genes are TRBV6-6 and TRBJ2-7; 8 bases match TRBD2. Trimming took 6 bases from V and 6 from J; bases not matched to a gene: 10. The CDR3 has 14 residues. Germline lookup yields CDR1 MNHNY and CDR2 SVGAGI (reference sequence). The chain's CDR3 is CASRESGTRGEQYF. CDR3 coding DNA: TGTGCCAGCAGGGAATCCGGGACTAGAGGCGAGCAGTACTTC.

Turning to this clone: Distinct nucleotide sequences in the sample also encode this CDR3. The chain combines TRBV7-2 with TRBJ1-6, with 8 bases identical to TRBD1. The CDR3 spans 15 residues. After removal of 1 base from V and 8 bases from J, the junction contained 4 bases not matched to a gene. The germline gives CDR1 SGHTA, CDR2 FQGNSA. CDR3 in DNA: TGTGCCAGCAGCTTAGGGACAGGGACCTATTCACCCCTCCACTTT. The encoded protein is CASSLGTGTYSPLHF.

A word on this clone: Germline is not matched at one junction end, which may reflect a read error. This sequence joins TRBV29-1 and TRBJ1-1, with D hard to call. This CDR3 region has 12 residues. CDR1 is SQVTM, CDR2 ANQGSEA, per germline. CDR3 nucleotides: TGCAGCGTCGCCGGGTCGAACACTGAAACTTTCTTT. Amino acid sequence: CSVAGSNTETFF.

The chain carries TRBV11-2 and TRBJ1-3; possible D gene TRBD1, 6 bases. Germline CDR1 and CDR2: SGHAT and FQNNGV. The CDR3 loop spans 16 amino acids. Trimming cost V 2 bases and J 1 base, with 12 bases left between them. Written as DNA, the CDR3 is TGTGCCAGCAGCTTACAGGGGAAGGGTTCTGGAAACACCATATATTTT. Translating it yields CASSLQGKGSGNTIYF.

J is TRBJ2-5 and V is TRBV18, with D possibly being TRBD1 (6 bases). Trimming removed 4 bases at V and 2 bases at J, with 8 bases between. The CDR3 has 13 residues. The V gene's germline CDR1 is KGHSH and CDR2 LQKENI. The CDR3 DNA is TGTGCCAGCTCACTACAGGGTCAAGAGACCCAGTACTTC. This codes for CASSLQGQETQYF.

A note on this clone: A read error may produce the germline difference seen at one junction end. The chain recombines TRBV7-7 with TRBJ2-5, with D unclear. Germline V lookup: CDR1 SSHAT, CDR2 FNYEAQ (reference sequence). The CDR3 covers 14 residues. CDR3: CASSLSGLQETQYF. CDR3 nucleotides: TGTGCTAGCAGCCTTTCCGGGCTACAAGAGACCCAGTACTTC. Variable domain in full (rest from reference TRBV7-7 and TRBJ2-5): GAGVSQSPRYKVTKRGQDVTLRCDPISSHATLYWYQQALGQGPEFLTYFNYEAQPDKSGLPSDRFSAERPEGSISTLTIQRTEQRDSAMYRCASSLSGLQETQYFGPGTRLLVL.

J is TRBJ1-2 and V is TRBV7-9, with 8 bases that match TRBD1. V gave up 2 bases and J gave up 4 bases; unmatched junction bases: 15. The germline V gene encodes CDR1 SEHNR and CDR2 FQNEAQ (reference sequence). This CDR3 spans 18 amino acids. Here the CDR3 reads CASSLLGNRGKNFYGYTF. CDR3 in DNA: TGTGCCAGCAGCTTACTTGGCAACAGGGGGAAGAATTTCTATGGCTACACCTTC.

The rearrangement joins TRBV6-5 to TRBJ1-2; no clear D. There are 12 residues in the CDR3. Germline CDR1 MNHEY, CDR2 SVGAGI. Trimming shortened V by 8 bases and J by 7 bases, and 14 bases separated the two germline ends. CDR3 nucleotide sequence: TGTGCCAGCCAGGACCTCTTACTTGGCTACACCTTC. This translates into CASQDLLLGYTF.

V is TRBV6-5 and J is TRBJ1-5, with D possibly TRBD1 on 6 matching bases. CDR3 length: 14 amino acids. From germline, CDR1 is MNHEY and CDR2 SVGAGI. V was shortened by 8 bases and J by 7 bases, with 18 bases between the two germline ends. CDR3 DNA sequence: TGTGCCAGCGGGTTGACGGGGGCCGAACAGCCCCAGCATTTT. It specifies CASGLTGAEQPQHF.

This clone came up a few times. V usage is TRBV7-9 and J usage is TRBJ2-5, with TRBD2 matching over 7 bases. This CDR3 contains 15 residues. Trimming took 5 bases from V and 2 from J; bases not matched to a gene: 8. The germline V gene encodes CDR1 SEHNR and CDR2 FQNEAQ (reference sequence). CDR3 loop: CASSVGGYRQETQYF. The CDR3 DNA reads TGTGCCAGCAGCGTGGGAGGGTACAGGCAAGAGACCCAGTACTTC.